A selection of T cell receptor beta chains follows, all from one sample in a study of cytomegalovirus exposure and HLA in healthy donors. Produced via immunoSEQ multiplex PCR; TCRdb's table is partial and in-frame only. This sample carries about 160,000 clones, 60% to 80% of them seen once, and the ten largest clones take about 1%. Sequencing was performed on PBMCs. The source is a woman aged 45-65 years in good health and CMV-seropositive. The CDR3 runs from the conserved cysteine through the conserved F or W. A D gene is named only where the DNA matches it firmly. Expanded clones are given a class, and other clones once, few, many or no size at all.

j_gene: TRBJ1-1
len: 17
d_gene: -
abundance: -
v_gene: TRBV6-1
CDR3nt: TGTGCCAGCAGTGACGCCGTATACAGGGTCGAGAACACTGAAGCTTTCTTT
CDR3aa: CASSDAVYRVENTEAFF

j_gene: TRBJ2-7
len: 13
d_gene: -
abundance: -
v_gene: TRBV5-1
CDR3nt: TGCGCCAGCAGCCGGGACACTGCCTACGAGCAGTACTTC
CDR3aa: CASSRDTAYEQYF

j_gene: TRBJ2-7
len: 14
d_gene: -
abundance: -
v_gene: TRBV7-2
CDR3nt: TGTGCCAGCAGCTTAGATAGCGGCTCCTACGAGCAGTACTTC
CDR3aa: CASSLDSGSYEQYF

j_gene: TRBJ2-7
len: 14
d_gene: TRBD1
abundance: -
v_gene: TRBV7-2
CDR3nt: TGTGCCAGCAGTTTTGACAGGGCAGCCTACGAGCAGTACTTC
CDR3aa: CASSFDRAAYEQYF

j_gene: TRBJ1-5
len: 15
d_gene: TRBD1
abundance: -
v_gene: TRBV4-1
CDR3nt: TGCGCCAGCAGCCTTAACAGGGGGACCAATCAGCCCCAGCATTTT
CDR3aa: CASSLNRGTNQPQHF

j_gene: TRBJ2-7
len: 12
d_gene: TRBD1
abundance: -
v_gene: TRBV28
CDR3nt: TGTGCCAGCAGTCAAGGGGGCGGCGAGCAGTACTTC
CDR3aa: CASSQGGGEQYF

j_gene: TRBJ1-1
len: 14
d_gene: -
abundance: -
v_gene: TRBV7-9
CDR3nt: TGTGCCAGCAGTACCTACACGGAGGGCACTGAAGCTTTCTTT
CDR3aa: CASSTYTEGTEAFF

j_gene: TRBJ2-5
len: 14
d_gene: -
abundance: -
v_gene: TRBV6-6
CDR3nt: TGTGCCAGCAGTTACTCGCAGGGGTTGGAGACCCAGTACTTC
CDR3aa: CASSYSQGLETQYF

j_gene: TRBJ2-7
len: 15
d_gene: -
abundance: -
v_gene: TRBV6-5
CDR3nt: TGTGCCAGCAGTCCGCAGGGGCCCTCCCTAGACGAGCAGTACTTC
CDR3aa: CASSPQGPSLDEQYF

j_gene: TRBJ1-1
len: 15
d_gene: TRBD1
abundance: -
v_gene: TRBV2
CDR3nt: TGTGCCAGCAGCGGACAGGGGATCATGAACACTGAAGCTTTCTTT
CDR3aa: CASSGQGIMNTEAFF

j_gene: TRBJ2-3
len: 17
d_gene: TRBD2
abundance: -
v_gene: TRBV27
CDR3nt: TGTGCCAGCAGTCCCCGAGGGGGGCGGGGGGGTACAGATACGCAGTATTTT
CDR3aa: CASSPRGGRGGTDTQYF

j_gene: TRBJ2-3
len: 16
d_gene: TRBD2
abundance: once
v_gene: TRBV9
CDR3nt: TGTGCCAGCAGCGTAGGACTAGCGGGAGTTGGAGATACGCAGTATTTT
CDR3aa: CASSVGLAGVGDTQYF

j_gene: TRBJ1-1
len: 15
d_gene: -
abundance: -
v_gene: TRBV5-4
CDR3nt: TGTGCCAGCAGCTCCGAACAGGGACGAAACACTGAAGCTTTCTTT
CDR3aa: CASSSEQGRNTEAFF

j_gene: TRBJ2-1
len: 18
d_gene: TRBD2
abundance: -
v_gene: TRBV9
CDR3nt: TGTGCCAGCAGCGTAGACAGGACTAGCGGGGGGGCATACAATGAGCAGTTCTTC
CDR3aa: CASSVDRTSGGAYNEQFF

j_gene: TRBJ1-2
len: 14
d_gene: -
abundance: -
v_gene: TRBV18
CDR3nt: TGTGCCAGCTCACCTAACCTAGAGTTTGATGGCTACACCTTC
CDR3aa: CASSPNLEFDGYTF

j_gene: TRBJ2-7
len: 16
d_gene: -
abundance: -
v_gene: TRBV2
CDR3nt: TGTGCCAGCAATCGCCAGGGGGGCGCCGCTATCTACGAGCAGTACTTC
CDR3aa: CASNRQGGAAIYEQYF

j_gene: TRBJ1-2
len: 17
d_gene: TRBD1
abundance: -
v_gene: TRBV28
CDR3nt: TGTGCCAGCAGTGCCGCTCCCGGGACAGGGGGCGGCTATGGCTACACCTTC
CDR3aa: CASSAAPGTGGGYGYTF

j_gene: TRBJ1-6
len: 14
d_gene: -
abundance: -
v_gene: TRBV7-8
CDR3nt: TGTGCCAGCAGGGTGTCCACGGGGGATTCACCCCTCCACTTT
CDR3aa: CASRVSTGDSPLHF

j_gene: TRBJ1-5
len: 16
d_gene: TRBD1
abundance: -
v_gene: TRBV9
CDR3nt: TGTGCCAGCAGCGCAGGACAGGGTTCACACAATCAGCCCCAGCATTTT
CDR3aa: CASSAGQGSHNQPQHF

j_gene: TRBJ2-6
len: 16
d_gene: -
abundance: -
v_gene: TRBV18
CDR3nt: TGTGCCAGCTCACCACGATTGGCCTCTGGGGCCAACGTCCTGACTTTC
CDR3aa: CASSPRLASGANVLTF

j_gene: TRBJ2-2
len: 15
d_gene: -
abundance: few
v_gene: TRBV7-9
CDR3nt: TGTGCCAGCAGCTTAGCAGGAGTCGGCACCGGGGAGCTGTTTTTT
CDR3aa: CASSLAGVGTGELFF

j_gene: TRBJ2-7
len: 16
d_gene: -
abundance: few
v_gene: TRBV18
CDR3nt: TGTGCCAGCTCACCACCGATGGGAGAAGATGAATACGAGCAGTACTTC
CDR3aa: CASSPPMGEDEYEQYF

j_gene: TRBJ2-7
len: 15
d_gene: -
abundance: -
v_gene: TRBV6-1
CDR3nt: TGTGCCAGCAGTGAAGTTGGGGGGAGCTCCTACGAGCAGTACTTC
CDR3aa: CASSEVGGSSYEQYF